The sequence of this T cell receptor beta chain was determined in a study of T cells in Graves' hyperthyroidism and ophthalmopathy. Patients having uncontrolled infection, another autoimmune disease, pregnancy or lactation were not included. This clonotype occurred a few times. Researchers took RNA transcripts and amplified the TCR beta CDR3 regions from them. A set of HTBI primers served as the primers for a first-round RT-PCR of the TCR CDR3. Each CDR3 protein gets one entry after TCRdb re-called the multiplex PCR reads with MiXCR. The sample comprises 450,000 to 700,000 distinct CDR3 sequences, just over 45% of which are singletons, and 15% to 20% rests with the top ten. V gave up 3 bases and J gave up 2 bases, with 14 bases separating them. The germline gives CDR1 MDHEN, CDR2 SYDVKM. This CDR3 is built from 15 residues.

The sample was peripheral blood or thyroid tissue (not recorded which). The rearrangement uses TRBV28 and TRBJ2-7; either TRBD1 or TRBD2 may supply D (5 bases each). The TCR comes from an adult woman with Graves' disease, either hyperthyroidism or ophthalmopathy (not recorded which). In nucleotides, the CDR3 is TGTGCCAGCAGTTTCGACACCGGGACGGCCTACGAGCAGTACTTC. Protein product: CASSFDTGTAYEQYF.